The text below deals with one TCR beta chain. The entry originates in a study of shared T cell receptors in the human thymus. Sequencing was performed with immunoSEQ multiplex PCR; in TCRdb, only in-frame clones are kept and a portion is missing. The sample has 500,000 to 550,000 clones, about 80% seen once. These data were also reused for a study on human thymus T cells.

The sequenced material came from thymocytes. The origin of this receptor is a boy younger than two with a congenital heart defect.

The chain's CDR3 is CASSGPIETQYF. For the CDR3, the DNA is TGTGCCAGCAGCGGCCCCATCGAGACCCAGTACTTC. The gene calls are TRBV5-4 and TRBJ2-5; D ambiguous. Trimming left V 4 bases short and J 5 bases short, with 9 bases between. Germline-derived CDR1 and CDR2 are SGHNT and YYREEE (reference sequence). The CDR3 runs to 12 residues.